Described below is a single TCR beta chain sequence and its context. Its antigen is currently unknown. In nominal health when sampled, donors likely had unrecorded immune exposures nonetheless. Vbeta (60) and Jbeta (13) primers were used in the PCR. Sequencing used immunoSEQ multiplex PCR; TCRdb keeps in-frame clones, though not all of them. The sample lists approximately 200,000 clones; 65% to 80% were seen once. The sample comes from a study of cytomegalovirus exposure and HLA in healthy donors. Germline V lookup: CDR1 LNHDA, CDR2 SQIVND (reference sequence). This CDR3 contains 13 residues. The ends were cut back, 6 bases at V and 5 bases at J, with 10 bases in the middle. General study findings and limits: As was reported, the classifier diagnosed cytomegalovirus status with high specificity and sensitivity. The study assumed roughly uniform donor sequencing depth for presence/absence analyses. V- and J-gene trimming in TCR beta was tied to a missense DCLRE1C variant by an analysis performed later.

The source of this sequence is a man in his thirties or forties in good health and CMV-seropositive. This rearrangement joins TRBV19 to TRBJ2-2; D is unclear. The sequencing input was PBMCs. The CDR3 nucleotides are TGTGCCAGTAGCCCGACCGGGACCGGGGAGCTGTTTTTT. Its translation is CASSPTGTGELFF.